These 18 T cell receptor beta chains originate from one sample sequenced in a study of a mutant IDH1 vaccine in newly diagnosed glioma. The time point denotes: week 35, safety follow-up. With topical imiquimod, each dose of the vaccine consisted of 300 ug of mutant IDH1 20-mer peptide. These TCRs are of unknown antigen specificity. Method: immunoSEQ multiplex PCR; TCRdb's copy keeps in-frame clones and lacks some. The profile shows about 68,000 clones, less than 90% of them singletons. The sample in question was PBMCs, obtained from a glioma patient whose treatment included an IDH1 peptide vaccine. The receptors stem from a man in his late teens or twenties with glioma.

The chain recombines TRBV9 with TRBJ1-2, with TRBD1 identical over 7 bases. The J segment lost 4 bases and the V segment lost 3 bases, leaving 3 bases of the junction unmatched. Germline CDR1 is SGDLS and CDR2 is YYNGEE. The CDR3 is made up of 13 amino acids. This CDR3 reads CASSGDRAYGYTF. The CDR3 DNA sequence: TGTGCCAGCAGCGGTGACAGGGCCTATGGCTACACCTTC.

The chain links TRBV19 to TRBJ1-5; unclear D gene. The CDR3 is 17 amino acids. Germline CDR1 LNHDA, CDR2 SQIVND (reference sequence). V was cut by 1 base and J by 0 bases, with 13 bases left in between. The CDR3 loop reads CASSIAGPSYSNQPQHF. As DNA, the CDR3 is TGTGCCAGTAGTATAGCTGGTCCCAGCTATAGCAATCAGCCCCAGCATTTT.

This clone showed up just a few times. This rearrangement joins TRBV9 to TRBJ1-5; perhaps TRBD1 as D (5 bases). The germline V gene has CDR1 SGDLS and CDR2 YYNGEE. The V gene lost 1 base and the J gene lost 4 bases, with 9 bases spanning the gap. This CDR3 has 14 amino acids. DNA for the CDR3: TGTGCCAGCAGCGTAAGCTGGGGGAATCAGCCCCAGCATTTT. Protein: CASSVSWGNQPQHF.

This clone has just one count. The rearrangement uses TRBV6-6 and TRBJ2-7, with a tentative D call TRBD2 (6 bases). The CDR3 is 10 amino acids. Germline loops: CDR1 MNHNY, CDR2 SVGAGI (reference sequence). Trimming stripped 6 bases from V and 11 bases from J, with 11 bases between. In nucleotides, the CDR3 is TGTGCCAGCAGGGGGGGTGGGGAGTACTTC. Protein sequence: CASRGGGEYF.

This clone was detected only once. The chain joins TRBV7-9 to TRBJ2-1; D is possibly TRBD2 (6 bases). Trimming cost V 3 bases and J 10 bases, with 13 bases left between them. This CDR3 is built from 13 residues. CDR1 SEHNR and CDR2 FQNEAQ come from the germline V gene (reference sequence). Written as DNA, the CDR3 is TGTGCCAGCAGCTTGGGGACTTCCGCGGAGCAGTTCTTC. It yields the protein CASSLGTSAEQFF.

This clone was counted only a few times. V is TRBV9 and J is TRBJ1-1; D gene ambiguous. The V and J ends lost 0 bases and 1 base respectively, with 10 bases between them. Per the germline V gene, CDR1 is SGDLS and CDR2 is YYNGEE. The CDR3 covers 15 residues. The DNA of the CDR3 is TGTGCCAGCAGCGTAGAGGCGGAAAGGAACACTGAAGCTTTCTTT. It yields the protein CASSVEAERNTEAFF.

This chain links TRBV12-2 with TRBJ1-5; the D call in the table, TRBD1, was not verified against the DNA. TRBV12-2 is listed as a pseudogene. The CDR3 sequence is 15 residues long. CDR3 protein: CASHSRGTADQPQHF. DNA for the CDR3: TGTGCAAGTCACTCTCGGGGGACAGCAGATCAGCCCCAGCATTTT.

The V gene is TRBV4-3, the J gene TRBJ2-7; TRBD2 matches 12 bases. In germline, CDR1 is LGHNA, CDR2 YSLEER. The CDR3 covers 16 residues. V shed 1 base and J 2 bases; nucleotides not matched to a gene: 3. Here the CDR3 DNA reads TGCGCCAGCAGCCAAGGGACTAGCGGGGTTACCTACGAGCAGTACTTC. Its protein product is CASSQGTSGVTYEQYF.

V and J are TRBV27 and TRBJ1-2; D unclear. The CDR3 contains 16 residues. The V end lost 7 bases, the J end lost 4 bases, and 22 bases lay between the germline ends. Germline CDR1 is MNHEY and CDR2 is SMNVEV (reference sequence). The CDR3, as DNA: TGTGCCAGCAAGCCGGACCGCCCTTCACCCCTCTATGGCTACACCTTC. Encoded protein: CASKPDRPSPLYGYTF.

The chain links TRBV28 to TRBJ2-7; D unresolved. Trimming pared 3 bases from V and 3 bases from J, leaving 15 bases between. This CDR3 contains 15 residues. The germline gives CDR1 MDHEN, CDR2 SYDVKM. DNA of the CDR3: TGTGCCAGCAGTTTGTCAATGGGGATCTACTACGAGCAGTACTTC. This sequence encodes CASSLSMGIYYEQYF.

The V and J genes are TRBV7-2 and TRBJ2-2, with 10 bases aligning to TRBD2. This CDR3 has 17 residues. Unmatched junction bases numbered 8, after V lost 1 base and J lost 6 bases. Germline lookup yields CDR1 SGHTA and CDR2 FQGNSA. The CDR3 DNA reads TGTGCCAGCAGCTTAGTGGCTGCTAGCGGGAGTTCCGGGGAGCTGTTTTTT. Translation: CASSLVAASGSSGELFF.

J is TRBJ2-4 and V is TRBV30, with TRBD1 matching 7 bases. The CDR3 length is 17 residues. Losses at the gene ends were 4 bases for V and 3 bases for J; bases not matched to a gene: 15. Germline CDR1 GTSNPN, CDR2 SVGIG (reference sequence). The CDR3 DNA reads TGTGCCTGGACTCACTCCCGGTACAGGGGATACAAAAACATTCAGTACTTC. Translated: CAWTHSRYRGYKNIQYF.

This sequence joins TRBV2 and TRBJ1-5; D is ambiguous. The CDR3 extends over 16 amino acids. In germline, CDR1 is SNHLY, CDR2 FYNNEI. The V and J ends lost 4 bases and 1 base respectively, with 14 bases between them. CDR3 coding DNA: TGTGCCAGCAGTGGGGGTGCCGGCAAGAGCAATCAGCCCCAGCATTTT. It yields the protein CASSGGAGKSNQPQHF.

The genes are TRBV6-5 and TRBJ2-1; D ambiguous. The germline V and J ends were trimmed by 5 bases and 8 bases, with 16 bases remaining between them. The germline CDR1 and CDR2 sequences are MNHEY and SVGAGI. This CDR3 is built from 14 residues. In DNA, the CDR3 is TGTGCCAGCAGTCCGTATCTTATGTCGGATGAGCAGTTCTTC. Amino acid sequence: CASSPYLMSDEQFF.

The CDR3 DNA reads TGTGCCAGCAGGAAAGACAGGAGTCAAGAGACCCAGTACTTC. Its translation: CASRKDRSQETQYF. V usage is TRBV7-2 and J usage is TRBJ2-5; weak D call: TRBD1 (6 bases). Germline CDR1 and CDR2: SGHTA and FQGNSA. The CDR3 has 14 residues. Trimming cost V 6 bases and J 2 bases, with 13 bases left between them.

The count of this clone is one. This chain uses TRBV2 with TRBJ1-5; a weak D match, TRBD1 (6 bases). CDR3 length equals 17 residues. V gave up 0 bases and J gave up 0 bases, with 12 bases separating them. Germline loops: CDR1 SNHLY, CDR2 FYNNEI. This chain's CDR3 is CASSEAAGQFSNQPQHF. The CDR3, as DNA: TGTGCCAGCAGTGAAGCTGCTGGACAGTTTAGCAATCAGCCCCAGCATTTT.

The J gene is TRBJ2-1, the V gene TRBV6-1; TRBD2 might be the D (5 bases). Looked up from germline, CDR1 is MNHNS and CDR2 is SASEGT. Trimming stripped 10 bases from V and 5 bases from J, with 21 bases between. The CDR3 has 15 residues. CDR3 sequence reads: CATRTSGSLNNEQFF. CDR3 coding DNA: TGTGCCACTAGAACGTCGGGGTCCCTGAACAATGAGCAGTTCTTC.

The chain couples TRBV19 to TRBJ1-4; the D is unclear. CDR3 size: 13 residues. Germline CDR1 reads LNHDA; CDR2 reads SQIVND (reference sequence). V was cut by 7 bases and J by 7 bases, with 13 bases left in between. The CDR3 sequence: CASTSLGAEKLFF. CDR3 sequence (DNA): TGTGCCAGTACTAGCCTCGGCGCTGAAAAACTGTTTTTT.